The T cell receptor (beta chain) under discussion was sequenced for a study of CD8+ T cells in alopecia areata. Points from the study as a whole: Scalp and blood samples kept many expanded lesional clones throughout tofacitinib.

Treatment noted: oral pan-JAK inhibitor, 5-10 mg twice daily. Lesional scalp punch biopsies and peripheral blood were collected from alopecia areata patients. RNA was extracted and reverse transcribed into cDNA as the sequencing template. The protocol was immunoSEQ multiplex PCR, while the TCRdb copy is restricted to in-frame clones and leaves out a portion. The table records about 97,000 clones, around 60% of them present only once. This CDR3 contains 12 residues. Germline CDR1 and CDR2: GTSNPN and SVGIG (reference sequence). The germline V and J ends were trimmed by 6 bases and 6 bases, with 14 bases remaining between them. A note on this clone: Its antigen is currently unknown.

The rearrangement links TRBV30 to TRBJ1-2; unclear D gene. The sequences come from CD8+ T cells sorted from blood, collected at approximately week 60, from a patient treated with tofacitinib. This TCR derives from a human donor with alopecia areata. Written as DNA, the CDR3 is TGTGCCTGTAAGGCCCTTCGGGATGGCTACACCTTC. It codes for CACKALRDGYTF.